This T cell receptor (beta chain) was identified in a study of cytomegalovirus exposure and HLA in healthy donors. This CDR3 is built from 17 residues. The V end lost 4 bases, the J end lost 0 bases, and 17 bases lay between the germline ends. Germline V gene lookup returns CDR1 MGHRA and CDR2 YSYEKL. Overall study findings and caveats: Other equally common chains were less clonally expanded than HLA-associated TCR beta chains, a later analysis showed. The investigators catalogued 150 to 200 TCR beta chains as cytomegalovirus-associated.

Researchers ran the PCR with 60 Vbeta and 13 Jbeta primers. This table comes from immunoSEQ multiplex PCR, and its TCRdb copy is limited to in-frame clones, with some not included. Seen here are about 120,000 clones, approximately 79% observed once, and the top ten hold roughly 6%. As regards this clone: Its antigen is not identified.

The receptor was isolated from a young man in good health and CMV-seropositive. The specimen sequenced was PBMCs. This rearrangement joins TRBV4-1 to TRBJ2-3; the D gene is possibly TRBD2 (7 bases). CDR3 protein: CASSLMAGAQSTDTQYF. DNA of the CDR3: TGCGCCAGCAGCCTAATGGCGGGGGCACAAAGCACAGATACGCAGTATTTT.